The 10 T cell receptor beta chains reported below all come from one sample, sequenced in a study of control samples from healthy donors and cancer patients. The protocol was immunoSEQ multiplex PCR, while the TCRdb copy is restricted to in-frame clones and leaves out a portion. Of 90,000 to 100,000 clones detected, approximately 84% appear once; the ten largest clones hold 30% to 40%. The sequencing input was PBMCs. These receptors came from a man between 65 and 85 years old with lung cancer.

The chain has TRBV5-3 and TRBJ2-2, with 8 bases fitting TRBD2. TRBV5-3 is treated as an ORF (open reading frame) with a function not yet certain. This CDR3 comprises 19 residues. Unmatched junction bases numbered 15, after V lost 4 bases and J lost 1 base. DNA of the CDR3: TGTGCCAGAAGCCGCACCGGGAGGGTACTATTGATGAACACCGGGGAGCTGTTTTTT. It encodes CARSRTGRVLLMNTGELFF.

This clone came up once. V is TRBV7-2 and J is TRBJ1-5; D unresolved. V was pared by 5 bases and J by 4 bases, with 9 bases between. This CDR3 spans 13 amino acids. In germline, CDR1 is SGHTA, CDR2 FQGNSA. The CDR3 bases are TGTGCCAGCAGCCCAGACCGGAATCAGCCCCAGCATTTT. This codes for CASSPDRNQPQHF.

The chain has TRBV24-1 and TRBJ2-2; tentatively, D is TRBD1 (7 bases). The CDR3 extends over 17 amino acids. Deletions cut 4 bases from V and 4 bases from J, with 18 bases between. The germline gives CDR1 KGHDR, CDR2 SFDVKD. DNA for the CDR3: TGTGCCACCAGTGAACCAGGGGGGAGATCTAGCACCGGGGAGCTGTTTTTT. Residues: CATSEPGGRSSTGELFF.

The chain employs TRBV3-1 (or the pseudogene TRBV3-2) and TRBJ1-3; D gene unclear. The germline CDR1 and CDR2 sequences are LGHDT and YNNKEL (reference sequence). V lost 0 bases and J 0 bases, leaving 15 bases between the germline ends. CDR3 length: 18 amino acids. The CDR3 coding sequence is TGTGCCAGCAGCCAAGATTTGTCAGGCGTATCCTCTGGAAACACCATATATTTT. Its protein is CASSQDLSGVSSGNTIYF.

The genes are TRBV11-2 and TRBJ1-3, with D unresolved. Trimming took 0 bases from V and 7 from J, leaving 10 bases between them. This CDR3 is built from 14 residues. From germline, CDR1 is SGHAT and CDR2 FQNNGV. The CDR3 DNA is TGTGCCAGCAGCTTAGACAGACCGCCGAACACCATATATTTT. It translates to CASSLDRPPNTIYF.

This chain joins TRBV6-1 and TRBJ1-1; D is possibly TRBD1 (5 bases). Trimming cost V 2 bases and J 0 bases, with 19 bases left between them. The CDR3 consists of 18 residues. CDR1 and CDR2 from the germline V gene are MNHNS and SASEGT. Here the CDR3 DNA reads TGTGCCAGCAGTGAATACCCACTCACCGGGACGGTGAACACTGAAGCTTTCTTT. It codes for CASSEYPLTGTVNTEAFF.

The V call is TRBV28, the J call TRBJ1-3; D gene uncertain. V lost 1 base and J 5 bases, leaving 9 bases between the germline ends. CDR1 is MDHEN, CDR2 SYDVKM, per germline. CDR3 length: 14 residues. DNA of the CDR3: TGTGCCAGCAGTTTATTGCAGAGGCGAAACACCATATATTTT. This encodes CASSLLQRRNTIYF.

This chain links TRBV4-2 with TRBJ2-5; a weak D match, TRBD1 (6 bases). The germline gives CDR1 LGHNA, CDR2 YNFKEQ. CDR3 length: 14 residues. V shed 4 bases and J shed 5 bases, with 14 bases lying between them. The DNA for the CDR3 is TGTGCCAGCAGCCCATACAGGGAAGGGGAGACCCAGTACTTC. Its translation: CASSPYREGETQYF.

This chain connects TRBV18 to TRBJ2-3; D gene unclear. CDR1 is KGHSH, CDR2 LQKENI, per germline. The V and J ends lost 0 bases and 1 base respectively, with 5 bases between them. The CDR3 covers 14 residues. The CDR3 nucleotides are TGTGCCAGCTCACCACCGGGCGGCACAGATACGCAGTATTTT. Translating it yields CASSPPGGTDTQYF.

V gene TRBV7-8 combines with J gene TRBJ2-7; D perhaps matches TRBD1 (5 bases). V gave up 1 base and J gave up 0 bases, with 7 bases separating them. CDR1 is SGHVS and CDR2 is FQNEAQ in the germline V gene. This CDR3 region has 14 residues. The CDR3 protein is CASSLGQSSYEQYF. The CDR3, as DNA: TGTGCCAGCAGCTTAGGACAGAGCTCCTACGAGCAGTACTTC.